Sequencing of this T cell receptor (beta chain) was carried out in a study of regulatory and conventional T cells in RAG deficiency. Overall study results and limits: Treg unique TCR beta sequences were about 100-fold fewer in Omenn syndrome and CID/AS patients than controls. Shannon entropy fell and Simpson indices rose in RAG-deficient patients. Shorter CDR3s in all patient subsets; >85% Treg-Tconv overlap in Omenn.

Genomic DNA came from blood conventional CD4+ T cells gated CD25-low CD127-high. Sequencing was performed with immunoSEQ multiplex PCR; in TCRdb, only in-frame clones are kept and a portion is missing. The table records 25,000 to 35,000 clones, 90% to 95% of them present only once. This CDR3 contains 18 residues. Germline-derived CDR1 and CDR2 are SGDLS and YYNGEE. With 9 bases removed from V and 1 base from J, the gap between germline ends came to 25 bases. Details on this clone: No antigen is known for it. Other nucleotide sequences from this sample produce the same CDR3.

The sample also formed part of further work on regulatory T cells. That paper notes: The primer mix had 52 TRBV and 13 TRBJ primers. Regulatory T cells showed the strongest V-J pair restriction and V/J gene skewing among patient repertoires.

The sequence was collected from a human donor in good health. Sequencing was performed on CD25- CD4+ T cells sorted from blood. This chain joins TRBV9 and TRBJ2-2; D is perhaps TRBD1 (6 bases). As DNA, the CDR3 is TGTGCCATACCACAGGGCAGGGGAAAAAGCTTGAACACCGGGGAGCTGTTTTTT. As protein: CAIPQGRGKSLNTGELFF.